The 21 T cell receptor beta chains below all came from one sample that was sequenced in a study of cytomegalovirus exposure and HLA in healthy donors (dated by TCRdb to about 2017). Library preparation used the immunoSEQ multiplex PCR assay. A mixture of 60 forward primers for TCR Vbeta segments and 13 reverse primers for TCR Jbeta segments was used in the multiplex PCR. Not all clones reach the TCRdb copy of this immuneACCESS table, which keeps in-frame sequences only. Checked studies attribute under half of the gap to unresolved V genes and leave the rest unexplained. Counted in this sample were about 81,000 clones; about 87% of them appeared once. The ten largest clonotypes hold about 2.5% of the sample. The material sequenced was PBMCs. All receptors derive from a man between 18 and 35 years old in good health and CMV-seronegative.

The chain combines TRBV28 with TRBJ2-1, with 9 bases aligning to TRBD2. The CDR3 runs 14 residues. The trim removed 8 bases at V and 8 bases at J, leaving 10 bases unmatched. The germline gives CDR1 MDHEN, CDR2 SYDVKM. The CDR3: CASRSGSVIYEQFF. The DNA of the CDR3 is TGTGCCAGCCGTAGCGGGAGTGTTATATATGAGCAGTTCTTC.

The chain carries TRBV28 and TRBJ2-7; 8 bases map to TRBD2. Germline assignment: CDR1 MDHEN and CDR2 SYDVKM. The CDR3 sequence is 15 residues long. The V and J ends lost 9 bases and 3 bases, in that order; junction bases with no gene match: 13. CDR3 sequence reads: CASHPGGGRDYEQYF. The CDR3 bases are TGTGCCAGTCACCCGGGGGGGGGCAGGGACTACGAGCAGTACTTC.

A few counts support this clone. J is TRBJ1-1 and V is TRBV19; D is perhaps TRBD1 (5 bases). This CDR3 has 16 residues. The V end lost 3 bases, the J end lost 0 bases, and 14 bases lay between the germline ends. The V gene's germline CDR1 is LNHDA and CDR2 SQIVND (reference sequence). The CDR3 coding sequence is TGTGCCAGTAGTATCGGGAGACAGTTCATGAACACTGAAGCTTTCTTT. It is translated as CASSIGRQFMNTEAFF.

V gene TRBV7-2 combines with J gene TRBJ1-6; 8 bases map to TRBD1. The length of the CDR3 is 14 residues. The germline gives CDR1 SGHTA, CDR2 FQGNSA. The junction had 6 bases not matched to a gene; V was cut back by 4 bases and J by 10 bases. Written as DNA, the CDR3 is TGTGCCAGCAGCTCGACAGGGGATGGCTCACCCCTCCACTTT. Protein sequence: CASSSTGDGSPLHF.

The chain combines TRBV6-5 with TRBJ1-1; D is ambiguous. The CDR3 sequence is 13 residues long. CDR1 is MNHEY and CDR2 is SVGAGI in the germline V gene. V shed 0 bases and J shed 11 bases, with 13 bases lying between them. The CDR3 loop reads CASSYSSGTWAFF. The CDR3 nucleotides are TGTGCCAGCAGTTACTCGAGCGGAACGTGGGCTTTCTTT.

The rearrangement uses TRBV28 and TRBJ1-1; tentative D call: TRBD1 (5 bases). Between the trimmed V and J ends, which lost 7 bases and 0 bases, there was a span of 12 bases. This CDR3 has 14 amino acids. Germline V lookup: CDR1 MDHEN, CDR2 SYDVKM. In nucleotides, the CDR3 is TGTGCCAGCAACACCCAGGGCATGAACACTGAAGCTTTCTTT. Protein sequence: CASNTQGMNTEAFF.

The rearrangement joins TRBV6-4 to TRBJ2-2, with D hard to call. Germline CDR1 and CDR2: MRHNA and SNTAGT. This CDR3 has 15 amino acids. With 3 bases removed from V and 0 bases from J, the gap between germline ends came to 8 bases. CDR3 in amino acids: CASSDLTANTGELFF. The CDR3 region has the DNA TGTGCCAGCAGTGATCTTACTGCGAACACCGGGGAGCTGTTTTTT.

The chain links TRBV18 to TRBJ2-3; D is undetermined. The CDR3 has 18 amino acids. V was cut by 3 bases and J by 0 bases, with 19 bases left in between. The germline V gene has CDR1 KGHSH and CDR2 LQKENI. This chain's CDR3 is CASSPIPPSVPSTDTQYF. The CDR3 region has the DNA TGTGCCAGCTCACCTATCCCTCCTTCCGTCCCTAGCACAGATACGCAGTATTTT.

J is TRBJ1-1 and V is TRBV2; the match to TRBD1 covers 12 bases. CDR3 length: 15 residues. CDR1 SNHLY and CDR2 FYNNEI come from the germline V gene. The V and J ends lost 6 bases and 5 bases, in that order; junction bases with no gene match: 7. The DNA for the CDR3 is TGTGCCAGCAGGAGGGACAGGGGGCTGAGGACTGAAGCTTTCTTT. Translated: CASRRDRGLRTEAFF.

This chain uses TRBV12-5 with TRBJ2-3; 8 bases are shared with TRBD2. The junction had 12 bases not matched to a gene; V was cut back by 6 bases and J by 4 bases. The CDR3 has 16 residues. The germline V gene encodes CDR1 LGHNT and CDR2 FRNRAP. CDR3 nucleotide sequence: TGTGCTAGTGGCCGCACCGCGGGGGGCCGGGCAGATACGCAGTATTTT. This encodes CASGRTAGGRADTQYF.

The chain combines TRBV7-8 with TRBJ2-3, with TRBD1 matching over 7 bases. J lost 4 bases, V lost 4 bases, and 11 bases had no gene match. Per the germline V gene, CDR1 is SGHVS and CDR2 is FQNEAQ. This CDR3 has 16 residues. The CDR3 DNA reads TGTGCCAGCAGCTGGCTCTTTGGTCAGGGGGCAGATACGCAGTATTTT. This encodes CASSWLFGQGADTQYF.

This chain uses TRBV7-9 with TRBJ1-2, with 10 bases lining up with TRBD1. The CDR3 totals 17 residues. V dropped 4 bases and J dropped 2; count of bases not matched to a gene: 10. CDR1 and CDR2 (germline): SEHNR, FQNEAQ (reference sequence). The CDR3 coding sequence is TGTGCCAGCAGCTATAGACAGGGGGCCGACCGGAACTATGGCTACACCTTC. Translating it yields CASSYRQGADRNYGYTF.

This chain uses TRBV7-9 with TRBJ2-1; TRBD1 aligns across 9 bases. The CDR3 sequence is 14 residues long. The ends lost 6 bases at V and 7 bases at J; junction bases unmatched: 7. CDR1 SEHNR and CDR2 FQNEAQ come from the germline V gene (reference sequence). The CDR3 DNA follows: TGTGCCAGCAGATCGGGACAGGGAACGAATGAGCAGTTCTTC. This codes for CASRSGQGTNEQFF. Combining the CDR3 with reference TRBV7-9 and TRBJ2-1 gives the whole variable domain DTGVSQNPRHKITKRGQNVTFRCDPISEHNRLYWYRQTLGQGPEFLTYFQNEAQLEKSRLLSDRFSAERPKGSFSTLEIQRTEQGDSAMYLCASRSGQGTNEQFFGPGTRLTVL.

The CDR3 DNA follows: TGTGCCACTCATCGGGACTTAGGCACTGAAGCTTTCTTT. It is translated as CATHRDLGTEAFF. V and J are TRBV10-3 and TRBJ1-1, with D perhaps matching TRBD1 (5 bases). Germline V gene sequence: CDR1 ENHRY, CDR2 SYGVKD. This CDR3 is 13 amino acids long. Trimming cost V 10 bases and J 4 bases, with 16 bases left between them.

The genes are TRBV11-1 and TRBJ1-2, with a weak D call TRBD1 (5 bases). The CDR3 runs to 14 residues. Germline assignment: CDR1 SGHAT and CDR2 FQDESV (reference sequence). The V end lost 4 bases, the J end lost 7 bases, and 16 bases lay between the germline ends. The CDR3 DNA follows: TGTGCCAGCAGCTCAGGCAGGGCTCACTTTGGCTACACCTTC. It translates to CASSSGRAHFGYTF.

The gene calls are TRBV4-3 and TRBJ1-4; D is perhaps TRBD1 (6 bases). Trimming removed 0 bases at V and 7 bases at J, with 15 bases between. This CDR3 is 16 amino acids long. From germline, CDR1 is LGHNA and CDR2 YSLEER. This chain's CDR3 is CASSQDGQGPSEKLFF. Here the CDR3 DNA reads TGCGCCAGCAGCCAAGATGGGCAGGGGCCCAGTGAAAAACTGTTTTTT.

This rearrangement joins TRBV6-5 to TRBJ1-5; a weak D match, TRBD1 (6 bases). The CDR3 is made up of 14 amino acids. Trimming left V 6 bases short and J 4 bases short, with 13 bases between. CDR1 and CDR2 from the germline V gene are MNHEY and SVGAGI. This chain's CDR3 is CASREQGTNQPQHF. Here the CDR3 DNA reads TGTGCCAGCAGGGAACAGGGTACTAATCAGCCCCAGCATTTT.

The rearrangement joins TRBV7-2 to TRBJ2-3; 9 nucleotides align to TRBD1. The germline V gene has CDR1 SGHTA and CDR2 FQGNSA. V lost 3 bases to trimming and J lost 5 bases; unmatched junction nucleotides: 6. The CDR3 runs 15 residues. CDR3 DNA: TGTGCCAGCAGCTTGGACAGGGGAGGGAGAGATACGCAGTATTTT. Residues: CASSLDRGGRDTQYF.

In this sample, this clone turned up once. This chain joins TRBV19 and TRBJ2-2, with unresolved D. Trimming took 3 bases from V and 0 from J, leaving 11 bases between them. The CDR3 spans 16 residues. Germline values: CDR1 LNHDA, CDR2 SQIVND (reference sequence). The CDR3 DNA sequence: TGTGCCAGTAGTATCTATAAGCTGACGAACACCGGGGAGCTGTTTTTT. This translates into CASSIYKLTNTGELFF.

CDR3 in amino acids: CASSLSGGELGANVLTF. The CDR3 DNA reads TGTGCCAGCAGCTTGTCAGGCGGGGAGCTCGGGGCCAACGTCCTGACTTTC. This chain joins TRBV5-6 and TRBJ2-6; possibly TRBD2 for D (6 bases). Trimming left V 1 base short and J 4 bases short, with 15 bases between. The germline V gene encodes CDR1 SGHDT and CDR2 YYEEEE. The CDR3 consists of 17 residues.

J is TRBJ2-3 and V is TRBV9; 13 bases map to TRBD2. The CDR3 has 20 residues. Germline V gives CDR1 SGDLS, CDR2 YYNGEE. Germline trimming cut 0 bases from V and 1 base from J; bases unmatched to any gene: 11. Here the CDR3 DNA reads TGTGCCAGCAGCGTAGGAGGAGGGACTAGCGGGGCGTTGGGCACAGATACGCAGTATTTT. This gives the protein CASSVGGGTSGALGTDTQYF.